A selection of T cell receptor beta chains follows, all from one sample in a study of T-cell reconstitution after alpha-beta-depleted transplantation in children. TCRdb passed the PCR reads through MiXCR, listing each CDR3 protein once. The data contain roughly 420,000 distinct CDR3 sequences, roughly 15% of them singletons. The sample was PBMCs, mostly from graft donor cells, taken 360 days after TCRalphabeta/CD19-depleted stem cell transplant. These receptors were obtained from a boy under three years old who had a stem cell transplant for Wiskott-Aldrich syndrome, so the T cells may come from the graft donor. Each CDR3 is given with its conserved first and last residue. The D gene is left open where the match is weak. For some rows the clone size is stated as once, few or many, or as a class when expanded; others skip it.

TRBJ1-2 | . | . | TRBV15 | CATSRQTGLYGYTF | TGTGCCACCAGCAGACAGACAGGTCTCTATGGCTACACCTTC
TRBJ2-1 | many | TRBD2 | TRBV6-1 | CASSPGLVSNEQFF | TGTGCCAGCAGCCCAGGACTAGTTAGTAATGAGCAGTTCTTC
TRBJ2-2 | . | . | TRBV5-3 | CASSPGLFCGALFF | TGTGCCAGCAGCCCAGGGCTCTTCTGCGGGGCGCTGTTTTTT
TRBJ2-4 | few | TRBD2 | TRBV10-1 | CASSENSGGPFKNIQYF | TGCGCCAGCAGTGAGAATAGCGGGGGGCCCTTCAAAAACATTCAGTACTTC
TRBJ2-3 | few | TRBD2 | TRBV11-2 | CASSPLGLAGGSDTQYF | TGTGCCAGCAGCCCCCTTGGACTAGCGGGGGGTTCAGATACGCAGTATTTT
TRBJ2-1 | few | . | TRBV20-1 | CSAIGPIVSSYNEQFF | TGCAGTGCCATTGGGCCCATCGTTAGCTCCTACAATGAGCAGTTCTTC
TRBJ1-1 | few | . | TRBV6-5 | CASSYRVQVSPNTEAFF | TGTGCCAGCAGTTACAGGGTTCAGGTATCCCCTAACACTGAAGCTTTCTTT
TRBJ2-7 | . | . | TRBV5-1 | CASSLGTASTYEQYF | TGCGCCAGCAGCTTGGGGACAGCTTCAACCTACGAGCAGTACTTC
TRBJ2-3 | . | . | TRBV12-3/TRBV12-4 | CASSYKNRGTSTDTQYF | TGTGCCAGCAGTTATAAGAATCGGGGTACTAGCACAGATACGCAGTATTTT
TRBJ2-7 | few | . | TRBV20-1 | CSAKRDTRTYEQYF | TGCAGTGCTAAGCGGGACACCCGAACCTACGAGCAGTACTTC
TRBJ1-3 | . | TRBD1 | TRBV5-1 | CASSVGQGGDTIYF | TGCGCCAGCAGCGTGGGACAGGGTGGAGACACCATATATTTT
TRBJ1-1 | few | . | TRBV3-1 | CASSQDGTTTEAFF | TGTGCCAGCAGCCAAGATGGGACAACTACTGAAGCTTTCTTT
TRBJ1-2 | . | TRBD1 | TRBV10-3 | CAISFADRGAVYGYTF | TGTGCCATCAGTTTCGCAGACAGGGGGGCCGTCTATGGCTACACCTTC
TRBJ2-7 | once | TRBD2 | TRBV7-2 | CASSLYLAGSYEQYF | TGTGCCAGCAGCTTATACCTAGCGGGGTCCTACGAGCAGTACTTC
TRBJ2-5 | . | TRBD2 | TRBV7-8 | CASSSRLAGKETQYF | TGTGCCAGCAGCTCCCGCTTAGCGGGAAAAGAGACCCAGTACTTC
TRBJ2-1 | once | . | TRBV5-1 | CASSLGRAGESEQFF | TGCGCCAGCAGCTTGGGCAGGGCCGGGGAGAGTGAGCAGTTCTTC
TRBJ2-5 | many | . | TRBV29-1 | CSVGRQQETQYF | TGCAGCGTTGGTCGGCAGCAAGAGACCCAGTACTTC
TRBJ2-5 | few | TRBD1 | TRBV7-9 | CASSSTDRGWETQYF | TGTGCCAGCAGCTCCACCGACAGGGGTTGGGAGACCCAGTACTTC
TRBJ2-3 | . | TRBD2 | TRBV10-3 | CAIREAGGPPDTQYF | TGTGCCATCAGGGAAGCGGGAGGGCCTCCAGATACGCAGTATTTT
TRBJ1-2 | . | TRBD1 | TRBV2 | CASRDSGYTF | TGTGCCAGCCGGGACAGTGGCTACACCTTC
TRBJ2-2 | . | TRBD1 | TRBV5-4 | CASSLVPWTGGDTGELFF | TGTGCCAGCAGCTTGGTCCCCTGGACAGGGGGGGACACCGGGGAGCTGTTTTTT
TRBJ2-5 | . | . | TRBV5-1 | CASSVRGAGFQETQYF | TGCGCCAGCAGCGTTAGAGGGGCTGGCTTTCAAGAGACCCAGTACTTC
TRBJ1-1 | . | TRBD1 | TRBV12-3/TRBV12-4 | CASSLAKRTGGGNTEAFF | TGTGCCAGCAGTTTAGCGAAAAGGACAGGGGGCGGAAACACTGAAGCTTTCTTT
TRBJ2-3 | . | TRBD2 | TRBV5-4 | CASSFRLAGGSDTQYF | TGTGCCAGCAGCTTTAGGCTAGCGGGGGGGTCAGATACGCAGTATTTT
TRBJ2-5 | few | TRBD1 | TRBV12-3/TRBV12-4 | CASSLAGTGIQETQYF | TGTGCCAGCAGTTTAGCGGGGACAGGGATCCAAGAGACCCAGTACTTC
TRBJ2-1 | few | TRBD2 | TRBV11-2 | CASSLSLTSAYNEQFF | TGTGCCAGCAGCTTAAGTTTGACTAGCGCTTACAATGAGCAGTTCTTC
TRBJ2-1 | . | TRBD2 | TRBV11-2 | CASSPRTSGRHTRGSYNEQFF | TGTGCCAGCAGCCCCCGGACTAGCGGGAGACACACCCGGGGCTCCTACAATGAGCAGTTCTTC
TRBJ2-2 | few | . | TRBV20-1 | CSARTTNTGELFF | TGCAGTGCTAGAACCACGAACACCGGGGAGCTGTTTTTT
TRBJ2-1 | . | . | TRBV20-1 | CSASWDFTYNEQFF | TGCAGTGCTAGTTGGGACTTCACCTACAATGAGCAGTTCTTC
TRBJ2-2 | few | . | TRBV6-2/TRBV6-3 | CASSYRGANTGELFF | TGTGCCAGCAGTTACAGGGGAGCGAACACCGGGGAGCTGTTTTTT
TRBJ2-2 | many | . | TRBV12-3/TRBV12-4 | CASSLRATYTGELFF | TGTGCCAGCAGTTTACGGGCAACTTACACCGGGGAGCTGTTTTTT
TRBJ2-1 | many | TRBD1 | TRBV12-3/TRBV12-4 | CASRPGQGPYNEQFF | TGTGCCAGCAGGCCGGGACAGGGCCCCTACAATGAGCAGTTCTTC
TRBJ2-4 | few | . | TRBV15 | CATSREGNIQYF | TGTGCCACCAGCAGAGAGGGAAACATTCAGTACTTC
TRBJ2-7 | few | . | TRBV5-1 | CASSLAAGAGEQYF | TGCGCCAGCAGCTTGGCCGCAGGGGCGGGCGAGCAGTACTTC
TRBJ2-1 | . | TRBD2 | TRBV10-3 | CAIRERGLPIRSSANEQFF | TGTGCCATCAGGGAGCGGGGGCTCCCTATTCGGAGTTCCGCAAATGAGCAGTTCTTC
TRBJ1-2 | few | . | TRBV10-3 | CAISVLGEYTF | TGTGCCATCAGTGTTTTGGGAGAGTACACCTTC
TRBJ2-7 | . | TRBD1 | TRBV4-1 | CASSQADRAGGEQYF | TGCGCCAGCAGCCAAGCCGACAGGGCAGGAGGCGAGCAGTACTTC
TRBJ2-7 | many | . | TRBV25-1 | CASSESKLASYEQYF | TGTGCCAGCAGTGAATCAAAACTAGCCTCCTACGAGCAGTACTTC
TRBJ2-1 | . | TRBD2 | TRBV4-3 | CASSQEGLAQYNEQFF | TGCGCCAGCAGCCAAGAAGGACTAGCGCAATACAATGAGCAGTTCTTC
TRBJ2-7 | medium-sized | . | TRBV10-3 | CAISEGDYEQYF | TGTGCCATCAGTGAGGGAGATTACGAGCAGTACTTC
TRBJ2-1 | . | TRBD2 | TRBV5-1 | CASSLALLAAAYNEQFF | TGCGCCAGCAGCTTGGCCCTACTAGCGGCCGCCTACAATGAGCAGTTCTTC
TRBJ2-2 | . | TRBD1 | TRBV18 | CASSPHRGGTGELFF | TGTGCCAGCTCACCACACAGGGGCGGCACCGGGGAGCTGTTTTTT
TRBJ2-1 | many | TRBD2 | TRBV24-1 | CATSDPRPSGYNEQFF | TGTGCCACCAGTGATCCTCGGCCTAGCGGGTACAATGAGCAGTTCTTC
TRBJ1-2 | . | . | TRBV12-3/TRBV12-4 | CASAPPDRFNYGYTF | TGTGCCAGCGCCCCCCCCGACAGATTTAACTATGGCTACACCTTC